These 30 T cell receptor beta chains came from one sample sequenced in a study of patients and donors after allogeneic stem cell transplantation. TCRdb reanalysed the RT-PCR reads using MiXCR and keeps one entry per CDR3 protein. The data contain approximately 150,000 distinct CDR3 sequences, roughly 24% of them seen just once; the ten biggest clones take up 25% to 30%. Sequencing input: blood, either unsorted or a sorted T cell fraction (not recorded which). These receptors came from a human donor who was either an allogeneic HSCT recipient or a stem cell or donor lymphocyte infusion donor (not recorded which). It is not recorded whose cells these are; they may come from a transplant donor.

This clonotype has only a few counts. The rearrangement joins TRBV4-2 to TRBJ2-5, with 7 bases matching TRBD2. CDR3 length equals 17 residues. The junction had 9 bases not matched to a gene; V was cut back by 2 bases and J by 0 bases. CDR1 is LGHNA and CDR2 is YNFKEQ in the germline V gene. Here the CDR3 reads CASSQPTSDEYQETQYF. Written as DNA, the CDR3 is TGTGCCAGCAGCCAACCTACTAGCGACGAGTACCAAGAGACCCAGTACTTC.

The CDR3 region has the DNA TGTGCCAGCAGTGTCCTGACAGGCGGGACTGAAGCTTTCTTT. Translating gives CASSVLTGGTEAFF. V gene TRBV9 combines with J gene TRBJ1-1, with D possibly matching TRBD1 (6 bases). Trimming left V 5 bases short and J 5 bases short, with 16 bases between. The CDR3 length is 14 residues. The germline V gene encodes CDR1 SGDLS and CDR2 YYNGEE.

The rearrangement joins TRBV5-1 to TRBJ1-2; D unclear. Per germline, CDR1 SGHRS and CDR2 YFSETQ. The V end was cut by 0 bases, the J end by 5 bases, with 8 bases between. The CDR3 covers 13 residues. The CDR3 DNA reads TGCGCCAGCAGCTTGGGACGGGATTATGGCTACACCTTC. Protein: CASSLGRDYGYTF.

V is TRBV14 and J is TRBJ1-1, with a possible D match to TRBD1 (6 bases). V was pared by 7 bases and J by 9 bases, with 12 bases between. From germline, CDR1 is SGHDN and CDR2 FVKESK. This CDR3 region has 11 residues. This CDR3 reads CASNGQPKAFF. The CDR3 DNA reads as TGTGCCAGCAACGGACAGCCCAAAGCTTTCTTT.

The V gene is TRBV7-9, the J gene TRBJ1-1, with D maybe TRBD1 (6 bases). V was cut by 5 bases and J by 1 base, with 14 bases left in between. Germline-derived CDR1 and CDR2 are SEHNR and FQNEAQ (reference sequence). CDR3 length: 15 amino acids. The CDR3 loop reads CASSPATGTNTEAFF. CDR3 nucleotide sequence: TGTGCCAGCAGCCCCGCGACAGGAACGAACACTGAAGCTTTCTTT. The variable domain in full, completed from reference TRBV7-9 and TRBJ1-1, reads DTGVSQNPRHKITKRGQNVTFRCDPISEHNRLYWYRQTLGQGPEFLTYFQNEAQLEKSRLLSDRFSAERPKGSFSTLEIQRTEQGDSAMYLCASSPATGTNTEAFFGQGTRLTVV.

This clonotype was found a few times. The rearrangement joins TRBV20-1 to TRBJ2-1, with D perhaps being TRBD1 or TRBD2 (6 bases each). The germline CDR1 and CDR2 sequences are DFQATT and SNEGSKA (reference sequence). This CDR3 has 14 amino acids. The CDR3, as DNA: TGCAGAGCAAGCCGGGGGACACGATACAATGAGCAGTTCTTC. The encoded protein is CRASRGTRYNEQFF.

This clonotype was counted only a few times. The chain couples TRBV5-1 to TRBJ1-4, with TRBD1 matching over 10 bases. The CDR3 length is 15 residues. Trimming took 4 bases from V and 8 from J; bases not matched to a gene: 8. Germline values: CDR1 SGHRS, CDR2 YFSETQ. The CDR3 DNA sequence: TGCGCCAGCAGCCCCGGGACAGGGGTTGGCGAAAAACTGTTTTTT. Amino acid sequence: CASSPGTGVGEKLFF.

The chain is built from TRBV4-3 and TRBJ2-7, with 12 bases matching TRBD2. The V and J ends lost 0 bases and 3 bases, in that order; junction bases with no gene match: 9. The V gene's germline CDR1 is LGHNA and CDR2 YSLEER. This CDR3 is built from 18 residues. The CDR3 here is CASSQDEALAGGLYEQYF. In DNA, the CDR3 is TGCGCCAGCAGCCAAGATGAGGCACTAGCGGGGGGCCTCTACGAGCAGTACTTC.

The chain combines TRBV18 with TRBJ1-1; D gene unclear. Germline assignment: CDR1 KGHSH and CDR2 LQKENI. V shed 3 bases and J shed 3 bases, with 2 bases lying between them. The CDR3 runs to 11 residues. DNA for the CDR3: TGTGCCAGCTCACCCTACACTGAAGCTTTCTTT. It encodes CASSPYTEAFF.

This clonotype was seen ten or more times. The J gene is TRBJ1-6, the V gene TRBV27; D is perhaps TRBD1 (5 bases). The germline CDR1 and CDR2 sequences are MNHEY and SMNVEV (reference sequence). This CDR3 has 15 residues. Trimming shortened V by 1 base and J by 4 bases, and 8 bases separated the two germline ends. The CDR3 loop is CASSLLGVYNSPLHF. CDR3 DNA sequence: TGTGCCAGCAGTTTATTAGGGGTTTATAATTCACCCCTCCACTTT.

The chain is built from TRBV6-6 and TRBJ1-3; no reliable D call. V shed 0 bases and J shed 5 bases, with 17 bases lying between them. The CDR3 runs to 17 residues. Germline V gene lookup returns CDR1 MNHNY and CDR2 SVGAGI (reference sequence). CDR3 region: CASSYSYPPSLRNTIYF. The CDR3 DNA sequence: TGTGCCAGCAGTTACTCGTACCCGCCGTCTTTAAGAAACACCATATATTTT.

The V gene is TRBV5-1, the J gene TRBJ1-2; 7 bases line up with TRBD1. J lost 6 bases, V lost 1 base, and 3 bases had no gene match. There are 13 residues in the CDR3. Germline CDR1 is SGHRS and CDR2 is YFSETQ. The CDR3 DNA reads TGCGCCAGCAGCTTGTCGACAGGGAATGGCTACACCTTC. It encodes CASSLSTGNGYTF.

The J gene is TRBJ2-1, the V gene TRBV20-1; D not resolved. The CDR3 spans 14 residues. Germline lookup yields CDR1 DFQATT and CDR2 SNEGSKA (reference sequence). V lost 4 bases to trimming and J lost 5 bases, with 15 bases between them. Here the CDR3 reads CSAIKPSGNNEQFF. DNA of the CDR3: TGCAGTGCTATCAAACCCAGTGGGAACAATGAGCAGTTCTTC.

There are a few counts of this clonotype. The chain couples TRBV4-1 to TRBJ1-5; no definite D call. The germline V gene has CDR1 MGHRA and CDR2 YSYEKL. The CDR3 has 16 residues. With 4 bases removed from V and 0 bases from J, the gap between germline ends came to 13 bases. DNA for the CDR3: TGCGCCAGCAGCCCGTTATATACAAATAGCAATCAGCCCCAGCATTTT. Its protein is CASSPLYTNSNQPQHF.

This clonotype has more than one count but fewer than ten. The chain joins TRBV7-2 to TRBJ1-2, with 8 bases that match TRBD1. The CDR3 sequence is 14 residues long. Losses at the gene ends were 0 bases for V and 8 bases for J; bases not matched to a gene: 5. Germline V gives CDR1 SGHTA, CDR2 FQGNSA. In DNA, the CDR3 is TGTGCCAGCAGCTTAGCCAGGGGGCAAGGAGGCTACACCTTC. Its translation is CASSLARGQGGYTF.

The CDR3 coding sequence is TGTGCCATCAGTGAGTCGGCTAGCAACACCGGGGAGCTGTTTTTT. Translation: CAISESASNTGELFF. This sequence joins TRBV10-3 and TRBJ2-2, with a possible D match to TRBD2 (5 bases). Trimming shortened V by 0 bases and J by 2 bases, and 7 bases separated the two germline ends. In germline, CDR1 is ENHRY, CDR2 SYGVKD. There are 15 residues in the CDR3.

The table lists this clonotype with a few counts. The chain combines TRBV3-1 with TRBJ2-5; D might be TRBD1 (6 bases). V dropped 2 bases and J dropped 1 base, with 17 bases sitting between them. The CDR3 is 17 amino acids. Germline V gene sequence: CDR1 LGHDT, CDR2 YNNKEL (reference sequence). The CDR3, as DNA: TGTGCCAGCAGCCAATTGGCTAGCTGGGGGCTCCAAGAGACCCAGTACTTC. This encodes CASSQLASWGLQETQYF.

CDR3 sequence: CASSLAKSGAPGYEQYF. DNA of the CDR3: TGCGCCAGCAGCTTGGCCAAATCCGGGGCCCCTGGATACGAGCAGTACTTC. The V and J genes are TRBV5-1 and TRBJ2-7; D possibly uses TRBD1 or TRBD2 (5 bases each). The CDR3 runs to 17 residues. V lost 0 bases to trimming and J lost 4 bases, with 20 bases between them. Germline CDR1 and CDR2: SGHRS and YFSETQ.

The sample holds a few counts of this clonotype. This chain links TRBV5-1 with TRBJ1-1; D is unresolved. Germline CDR1 reads SGHRS; CDR2 reads YFSETQ. This CDR3 region has 14 residues. V lost 4 bases, J lost 4 bases, and 14 bases lay in between. The CDR3 DNA follows: TGCGCCAGCAGCCAGGACCCTTCTCTCACTGAAGCTTTCTTT. Its protein product is CASSQDPSLTEAFF.

J is TRBJ1-1 and V is TRBV5-1, with 7 bases aligning to TRBD1. The CDR3 runs 14 residues. CDR1 is SGHRS, CDR2 YFSETQ, per germline. V was clipped by 4 bases and J by 4 bases; unmatched bases: 7. CDR3 sequence (DNA): TGCGCCAGCAGCCCACCAGACAGGGTCACTGAAGCTTTCTTT. It codes for CASSPPDRVTEAFF.

In this sample, this clonotype turned up a few times. The chain is built from TRBV25-1 and TRBJ1-6; D unresolved. V lost 6 bases, J lost 6 bases, and 12 bases lay in between. The germline CDR1 and CDR2 sequences are MGHDK and SYGVNS. This CDR3 contains 14 residues. The CDR3: CASRVTGFNSPLHF. DNA of the CDR3: TGTGCCAGCAGGGTGACGGGCTTTAATTCACCCCTCCACTTT. Full variable domain (rest looked up from reference TRBV25-1 and TRBJ1-6): EADIYQTPRYLVIGTGKKITLECSQTMGHDKMYWYQQDPGMELHLIHYSYGVNSTEKGDLSSESTVSRIRTEHFPLTLESARPSHTSQYLCASRVTGFNSPLHFGNGTRLTVT.

CDR3 nucleotide sequence: TGCAGTGCTAGAGATGCGAGGGGTGGAAACACCATATATTTT. It specifies CSARDARGGNTIYF. V gene TRBV20-1 combines with J gene TRBJ1-3; the D gene is possibly TRBD1 (5 bases). Between the trimmed V and J ends, which lost 0 bases and 3 bases, there was a span of 9 bases. Per the germline V gene, CDR1 is DFQATT and CDR2 is SNEGSKA (reference sequence). The CDR3 is 14 residues long.

The V and J genes are TRBV10-3 and TRBJ2-7; 10 nucleotides match TRBD2. The germline CDR1 and CDR2 sequences are ENHRY and SYGVKD. V shed 11 bases and J 1 base; nucleotides not matched to a gene: 8. This CDR3 is 14 amino acids long. The CDR3 is CAARLAGNSYEQYF. The CDR3 DNA is TGTGCCGCCCGACTAGCGGGTAATTCCTACGAGCAGTACTTC.

The chain combines TRBV5-1 with TRBJ2-3; 8 positions match TRBD1. Germline trimming cut 3 bases from V and 4 bases from J; bases unmatched to any gene: 4. This CDR3 region has 14 residues. Germline lookup yields CDR1 SGHRS and CDR2 YFSETQ. The CDR3 DNA sequence: TGCGCCAGCAGCTCCGAGACAGGGGCAGATACGCAGTATTTT. It codes for CASSSETGADTQYF.

This clonotype was detected a few times. V gene TRBV21-1 combines with J gene TRBJ2-6. TRBV21-1 is an annotated pseudogene. The CDR3 extends over 17 amino acids. This CDR3 is CASSKFSRRSGANVLTF. The CDR3 nucleotides read TGTGCCAGCAGCAAATTCTCCAGGCGCTCTGGGGCCAACGTCCTGACTTTC.

The chain is built from TRBV6-2 or TRBV6-3 and TRBJ1-1, with TRBD1 identical over 9 bases. Germline lookup yields CDR1 MNHEY and CDR2 SVGEGT. V shed 6 bases, J shed 0 bases, and the junction held 11 bases outside the gene matches. The CDR3 has 17 amino acids. DNA for the CDR3: TGTGCCAGCAGATTTCGGGACAGGGCACCAATGAACACTGAAGCTTTCTTT. Protein product: CASRFRDRAPMNTEAFF.

The rearrangement links TRBV20-1 to TRBJ2-4; a possible D gene is TRBD2 (5 bases). In germline, CDR1 is DFQATT, CDR2 SNEGSKA (reference sequence). Trimming shortened V by 5 bases and J by 0 bases, and 11 bases separated the two germline ends. The CDR3 loop spans 14 amino acids. The CDR3 region has the DNA TGCAGTGCTGGCCTCGGGGTAGCCAAAAACATTCAGTACTTC. Translation: CSAGLGVAKNIQYF.

This sequence joins TRBV5-1 and TRBJ2-1; 8 nucleotides agree with TRBD2. V lost 0 bases to trimming and J lost 7 bases; unmatched junction nucleotides: 3. The CDR3 is made up of 14 amino acids. Germline CDR1 SGHRS, CDR2 YFSETQ. The CDR3 coding sequence is TGCGCCAGCAGCTTGGTACCTAGCGGGAATGAGCAGTTCTTC. Translated, it gives CASSLVPSGNEQFF.

This clonotype was observed a few times. The CDR3 protein is CASSPPGRGIANTGELFF. CDR3 nucleotide sequence: TGTGCCAGCAGCCCCCCAGGCAGGGGAATTGCGAACACCGGGGAGCTGTTTTTT. The chain links TRBV3-1 to TRBJ2-2; D possibly corresponds to TRBD1 (6 bases). Germline V gene sequence: CDR1 LGHDT, CDR2 YNNKEL (reference sequence). Trimming removed 4 bases at V and 0 bases at J, with 18 bases between. The CDR3 consists of 18 residues.

V is TRBV19 and J is TRBJ1-1; no reliable D call. The V and J ends lost 10 bases and 4 bases respectively, with 19 bases between them. The CDR3 spans 14 residues. From germline, CDR1 is LNHDA and CDR2 SQIVND (reference sequence). The CDR3 sequence is CATRPEHQSTEAFF. The CDR3 DNA reads as TGTGCCACCCGACCCGAGCACCAGAGCACTGAAGCTTTCTTT.